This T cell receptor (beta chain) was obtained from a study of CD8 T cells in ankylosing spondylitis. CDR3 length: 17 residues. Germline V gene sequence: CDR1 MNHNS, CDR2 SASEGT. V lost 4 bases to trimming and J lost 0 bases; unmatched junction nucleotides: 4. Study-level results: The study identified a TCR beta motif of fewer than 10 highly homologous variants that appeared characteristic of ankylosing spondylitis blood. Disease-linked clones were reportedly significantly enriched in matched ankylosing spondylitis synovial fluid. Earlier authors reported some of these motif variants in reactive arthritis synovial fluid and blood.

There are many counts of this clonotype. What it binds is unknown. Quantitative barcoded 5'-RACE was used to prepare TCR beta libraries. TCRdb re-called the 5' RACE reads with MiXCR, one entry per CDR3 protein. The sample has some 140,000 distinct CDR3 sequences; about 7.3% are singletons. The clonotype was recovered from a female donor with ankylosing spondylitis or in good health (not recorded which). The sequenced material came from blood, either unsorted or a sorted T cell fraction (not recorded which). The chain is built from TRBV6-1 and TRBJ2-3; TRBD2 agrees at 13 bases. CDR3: CASSALTSGGSTDTQYF. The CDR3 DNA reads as TGTGCCAGCAGTGCTTTGACTAGCGGGGGGAGCACAGATACGCAGTATTTT.